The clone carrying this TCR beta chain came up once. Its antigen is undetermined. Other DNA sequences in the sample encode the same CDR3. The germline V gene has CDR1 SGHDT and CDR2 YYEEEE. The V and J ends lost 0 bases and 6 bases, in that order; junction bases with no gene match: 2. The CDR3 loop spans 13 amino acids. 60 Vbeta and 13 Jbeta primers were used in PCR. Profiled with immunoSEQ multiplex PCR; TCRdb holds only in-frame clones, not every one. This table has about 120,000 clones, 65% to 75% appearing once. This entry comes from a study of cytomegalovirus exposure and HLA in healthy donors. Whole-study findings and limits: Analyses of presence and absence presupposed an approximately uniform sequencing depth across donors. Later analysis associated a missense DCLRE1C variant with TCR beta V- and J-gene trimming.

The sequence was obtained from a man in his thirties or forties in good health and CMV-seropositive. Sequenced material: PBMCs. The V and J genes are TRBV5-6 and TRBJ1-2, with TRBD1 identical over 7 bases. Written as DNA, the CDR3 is TGTGCCAGCAGCTTGGACAGGGGACATGGCTACACCTTC. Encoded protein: CASSLDRGHGYTF.